A single sample gave rise to the 21 T cell receptor beta chains below, sequenced in a study of T cell responses to AZD1222 COVID-19 vaccine. The data were produced by immunoSEQ multiplex PCR, yet TCRdb's version contains in-frame clones alone and is incomplete. This sample has about 100,000 clones, with around 87% found just once. The material sequenced was peripheral blood, taken on day 0 of MenACWY control vaccination. The receptors stem from an adult in good health.

V is TRBV5-1 and J is TRBJ1-2; unclear D gene. Trimming stripped 3 bases from V and 3 bases from J, with 3 bases between. The CDR3 length is 11 residues. Per the germline V gene, CDR1 is SGHRS and CDR2 is YFSETQ. The CDR3: CASSYDYGYTF. CDR3 nucleotides: TGCGCCAGCAGCTACGACTATGGCTACACCTTC.

This clone has only a few counts. CDR3 coding DNA: TGTGCCTCGGGCAGGGCGGATTCACCCCTCCACTTT. It yields the protein CASGRADSPLHF. This sequence joins TRBV10-3 and TRBJ1-6; a weak D match, TRBD1 (5 bases). Trimming stripped 11 bases from V and 8 bases from J, with 13 bases between. CDR1 is ENHRY, CDR2 SYGVKD, per germline. The CDR3 length is 12 residues.

CDR3 sequence (DNA): TGCGCCAGCAGCGGATGGACAGGGTCAGATACGCAGTATTTT. Encoded protein: CASSGWTGSDTQYF. This chain joins TRBV5-1 and TRBJ2-3; 8 nucleotides match TRBD1. V lost 4 bases and J lost 4; bases outside the gene matches: 5. Germline values: CDR1 SGHRS, CDR2 YFSETQ. The CDR3 is 14 residues long.

The V and J genes are TRBV6-4 and TRBJ2-3; a weak D match, TRBD1 (6 bases). The V gene lost 6 bases and the J gene lost 9 bases, with 16 bases spanning the gap. From germline, CDR1 is MRHNA and CDR2 SNTAGT. The CDR3 is 13 amino acids. The CDR3 loop reads CASSNPLTGTQYF. CDR3 coding DNA: TGTGCCAGCAGCAACCCCCTGACAGGAACGCAGTATTTT.

This clone is medium-sized in the sample. The chain combines TRBV5-3 with TRBJ1-5, with unresolved D. TRBV5-3 is an ORF for which the function is uncertain. Trimming removed 2 bases at V and 5 bases at J, with 8 bases between. CDR3 length: 13 amino acids. The CDR3 protein is CARSLLRDQPQHF. Written as DNA, the CDR3 is TGTGCCAGAAGCTTATTACGGGATCAGCCCCAGCATTTT.

The chain employs TRBV5-1 and TRBJ2-1; TRBD2 matches 9 bases. CDR3 length equals 16 residues. Germline CDR1 SGHRS, CDR2 YFSETQ. J gave up 9 bases and V 0 bases, and 10 bases lay outside the gene matches. This CDR3 reads CASSLGATSGLGEQFF. In DNA form, the CDR3 reads TGCGCCAGCAGCTTGGGAGCGACTAGCGGTTTGGGTGAGCAGTTCTTC.

The chain has TRBV24-1 and TRBJ1-1; D not resolved. The V gene lost 5 bases and the J gene lost 3 bases, with 12 bases spanning the gap. CDR3 length equals 14 residues. The germline gives CDR1 KGHDR, CDR2 SFDVKD. CDR3 DNA sequence: TGTGCCACCAGTGGTGGGGATTGGGACACTGAAGCTTTCTTT. Its protein product is CATSGGDWDTEAFF.

This clone was observed a handful of times. The chain carries TRBV6-1 and TRBJ1-5; possibly TRBD1 for D (6 bases). In germline, CDR1 is MNHNS, CDR2 SASEGT. Trimming took 1 base from V and 4 from J, leaving 20 bases between them. The CDR3 contains 18 residues. CDR3 in DNA: TGTGCCAGCAGTGAAGGGTCCCCGTGGCAGGGGATTAATCAGCCCCAGCATTTT. Translation: CASSEGSPWQGINQPQHF.

This clone appeared a single time. For the CDR3, the DNA is TGTGCCAGCAGTTATGGGGACAGGGACCAAGAGACCCAGTACTTC. It codes for CASSYGDRDQETQYF. The rearrangement uses TRBV6-2 or TRBV6-3 and TRBJ2-5; 9 bases align to TRBD1. Germline-derived CDR1 and CDR2 are MNHEY and SVGEGT. J was trimmed by 0 bases and V by 3 bases; bases with no gene match: 2. The CDR3 loop spans 15 amino acids.

Of note for this clone: The junction departs from germline at one end; a sequencing error may be responsible. CDR3 region: CASSLAEGVREFF. As DNA, the CDR3 is TGTGCCAGCAGCTTAGCTGAGGGGGTCCGGGAATTTTTT. The J gene is TRBJ1-1, the V gene TRBV7-9; D is possibly TRBD1 (6 bases). The CDR3 extends over 13 amino acids. CDR1 SEHNR and CDR2 FQNEAQ come from the germline V gene (reference sequence).

The chain uses TRBV27 and TRBJ2-7; D remains unclear. This CDR3 has 12 residues. Germline assignment: CDR1 MNHEY and CDR2 SMNVEV (reference sequence). V was clipped by 6 bases and J by 4 bases, with 10 bases between them. The CDR3 nucleotides are TGTGCCAGCAGAAATACTTATTACGAGCAGTACTTC. Encoded protein: CASRNTYYEQYF.

The V and J genes are TRBV30 and TRBJ1-6, with unresolved D. The CDR3 has 16 amino acids. Germline CDR1 and CDR2: GTSNPN and SVGIG (reference sequence). V shed 4 bases and J shed 0 bases, with 13 bases lying between them. The chain's CDR3 is CAWKLSGSSYNSPLHF. The CDR3 region has the DNA TGTGCCTGGAAACTATCGGGCAGCTCCTATAATTCACCCCTCCACTTT.

This clone was seen at least ten times. The V gene is TRBV9, the J gene TRBJ1-4; the D is unclear. CDR3 length: 15 residues. The germline V and J ends were trimmed by 0 bases and 7 bases, with 13 bases remaining between them. Germline assignment: CDR1 SGDLS and CDR2 YYNGEE. This chain's CDR3 is CASSVGVRGSEKLFF. The CDR3 DNA is TGTGCCAGCAGCGTAGGGGTCAGAGGGAGTGAAAAACTGTTTTTT.

The chain recombines TRBV10-3 with TRBJ1-2; 7 bases line up with TRBD1. Germline V gene sequence: CDR1 ENHRY, CDR2 SYGVKD. The CDR3 has 17 residues. With 0 bases clipped from V and 4 bases from J, the junction kept 11 bases outside the gene matches. The CDR3 nucleotides read TGTGCCATCAGTGAGTCGACAGGACAGGCGGCTATCTATGGCTACACCTTC. This translates into CAISESTGQAAIYGYTF.

V and J are TRBV29-1 and TRBJ1-3; 9 bases are a match to TRBD1. The germline CDR1 and CDR2 sequences are SQVTM and ANQGSEA. V lost 4 bases and J lost 3; bases outside the gene matches: 10. This CDR3 region has 16 residues. The CDR3 bases are TGCAGCGTTGCTACAGGGGGCGAAGCTTTTGGAAACACCATATATTTT. Encoded protein: CSVATGGEAFGNTIYF.

J is TRBJ2-6 and V is TRBV19; the match to TRBD1 covers 8 bases. The V and J ends lost 4 bases and 1 base, in that order; junction bases with no gene match: 6. CDR1 is LNHDA, CDR2 SQIVND, per germline (reference sequence). This CDR3 comprises 17 residues. CDR3 in DNA: TGTGCCAGTAGTACGCGACAGGGGATGTCTGGGGCCAACGTCCTGACTTTC. This encodes CASSTRQGMSGANVLTF. Looking up the rest from reference TRBV19 and TRBJ2-6 gives the full variable domain: DGGITQSPKYLFRKEGQNVTLSCEQNLNHDAMYWYRQDPGQGLRLIYYSQIVNDFQKGDIAEGYSVSREKKESFPLTVTSAQKNPTAFYLCASSTRQGMSGANVLTFGAGSRLTVL.

The chain combines TRBV18 with TRBJ1-6, with a weak D call TRBD1 (5 bases). The CDR3 runs 14 residues. Looked up from germline, CDR1 is KGHSH and CDR2 is LQKENI. Trimming shortened V by 3 bases and J by 8 bases, and 11 bases separated the two germline ends. CDR3: CASSPGGMDSPLHF. DNA for the CDR3: TGTGCCAGCTCACCGGGGGGAATGGATTCACCCCTCCACTTT.

The J gene is TRBJ2-3, the V gene TRBV21-1; the tabulated D call, TRBD2, remains unverified against the DNA. TRBV21-1 is an annotated pseudogene. This CDR3 contains 16 residues. The DNA of the CDR3 is TGTGCCAGCAGCTCACCCCGGGGGACTTCAGGGGATACGCAGTATTTT. Translating it yields CASSSPRGTSGDTQYF.

This sequence joins TRBV16 and TRBJ2-5; a possible D gene is TRBD1 (5 bases). In germline, CDR1 is KGHSY, CDR2 FQNENV. Trimming shortened V by 3 bases and J by 5 bases, and 13 bases separated the two germline ends. The CDR3 has 14 residues. CDR3 in DNA: TGTGCCAGCAGCCATACGGGTGGGGCGGAGACCCAGTACTTC. Its protein is CASSHTGGAETQYF.

The chain combines TRBV4-3 with TRBJ2-3, with 10 bases identical to TRBD1. Germline trimming cut 0 bases from V and 2 bases from J; bases unmatched to any gene: 8. The CDR3 extends over 18 amino acids. Germline CDR1 reads LGHNA; CDR2 reads YSLEER. CDR3 loop: CASSQEFPGQGYTDTQYF. CDR3 bases: TGCGCCAGCAGCCAAGAATTCCCGGGACAGGGGTACACAGATACGCAGTATTTT.

This clone has only a few counts. The chain is built from TRBV18 and TRBJ1-2, with D unclear. The V and J ends lost 4 bases and 0 bases respectively, with 12 bases between them. Germline lookup yields CDR1 KGHSH and CDR2 LQKENI. CDR3 length: 15 amino acids. The CDR3 nucleotides read TGTGCCAGCTCACAGGACGGTAATCCTAACTATGGCTACACCTTC. Translation: CASSQDGNPNYGYTF.